This record covers a single T cell receptor (beta chain). Its antigen remains unknown. RNA transcripts served as template for amplifying TCR beta CDR3 sequences. Scientists carried out first-round RT-PCR using HTBI primers and then a second-round multiplex PCR. From the multiplex PCR reads, TCRdb called clonotypes with MiXCR, one entry per CDR3 protein. The repertoire holds 740,000 or so distinct CDR3 sequences, with 40% as singletons. The data belong to a study of Graves' ophthalmopathy and Graves' hyperthyroidism. The CDR3 is 15 residues long. Trimming removed 3 bases at V and 8 bases at J, with 16 bases between. Germline lookup yields CDR1 SNHLY and CDR2 FYNNEI. Overall study findings and caveats: The 13-signature model separated ophthalmopathy from stable hyperthyroidism at around 90% sensitivity and around 81% specificity.

Clinical symptoms, serum thyroxine, TRAb, thyroid ultrasound and orbital computed tomography were relied on for diagnosis. This TCR was recovered from an adult man with Graves' ophthalmopathy. The genes are TRBV2 and TRBJ1-4; D unclear. Sequencing was done on a sample of peripheral blood. The CDR3 nucleotides read TGTGCCAGCAGTGAGGGTCGGGATGTTGGGGAAAAACTGTTTTTT. As protein: CASSEGRDVGEKLFF. Together with reference TRBV2 and TRBJ1-4, the CDR3 gives the full variable domain: EPEVTQTPSHQVTQMGQEVILRCVPISNHLYFYWYRQILGQKVEFLVSFYNNEISEKSEIFDDQFSVERPDGSNFTLKIRSTKLEDSAMYFCASSEGRDVGEKLFFGSGTQLSVL.